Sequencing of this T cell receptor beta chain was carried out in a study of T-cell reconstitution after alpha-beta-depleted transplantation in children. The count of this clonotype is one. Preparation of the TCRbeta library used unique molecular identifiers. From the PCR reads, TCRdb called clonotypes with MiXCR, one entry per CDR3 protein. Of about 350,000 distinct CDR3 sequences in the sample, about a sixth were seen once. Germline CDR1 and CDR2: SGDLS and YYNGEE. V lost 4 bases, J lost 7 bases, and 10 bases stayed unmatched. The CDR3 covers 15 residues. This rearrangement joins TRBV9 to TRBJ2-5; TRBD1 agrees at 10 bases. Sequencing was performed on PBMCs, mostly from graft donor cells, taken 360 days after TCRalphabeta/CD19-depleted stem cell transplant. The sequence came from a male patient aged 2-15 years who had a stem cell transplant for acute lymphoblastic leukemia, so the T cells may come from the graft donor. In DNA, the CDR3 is TGTGCCAGCAGCCCGCCCGGGACAGGGGCGGGGACCCAGTACTTC. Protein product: CASSPPGTGAGTQYF. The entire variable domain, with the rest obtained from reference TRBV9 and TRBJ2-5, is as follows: DSGVTQTPKHLITATGQRVTLRCSPRSGDLSVYWYQQSLDQGLQFLIQYYNGEERAKGNILERFSAQQFPDLHSELNLSSLELGDSALYFCASSPPGTGAGTQYFGPGTRLLVL.